This T cell receptor beta chain stems from a study of T-cell reconstitution after alpha-beta-depleted transplantation in children. Unique molecular identifiers were incorporated during preparation of the TCRbeta library. A single record per CDR3 protein comes from TCRdb applying MiXCR to the PCR reads. The table lists about 150,000 distinct CDR3 sequences, around 10% of them singletons. J lost 7 bases, V lost 0 bases, and 9 bases had no gene match. The CDR3 length is 15 residues. Germline V gene lookup returns CDR1 KGHSH and CDR2 LQKENI. The receptor was derived from a boy aged 2-9 years with acute myeloid leukemia, due to receive a stem cell transplant. This sequence joins TRBV18 and TRBJ2-7, with 7 positions matching TRBD2. This material consisted of PBMCs, taken before TCRalphabeta/CD19-depleted stem cell transplant. The CDR3 region has the DNA TGTGCCAGCTCACCACCGGACGGGACTACGAGGGAGCAGTACTTC. Encoded protein: CASSPPDGTTREQYF.